This T cell receptor (beta chain) came from a study of T cell repertoires in cytomegalovirus infection. V dropped 10 bases and J dropped 7; count of bases not matched to a gene: 4. This CDR3 comprises 11 residues. Germline V gene sequence: CDR1 MNHEY, CDR2 SMNVEV (reference sequence). Study conclusions and caveats: In two of eight donors, the top clonotype was HLA-C-restricted CMV-specific. Individuals carrying CMV plus the relevant HLA were identified by cumulative frequency of public TCR beta families.

MiXCR, run by TCRdb on the reads, gives a single entry per CDR3 protein. The sample has 700,000 to 950,000 distinct CDR3 sequences, less than 35% seen once. This clonotype came up a few times. Antigen unknown. The sequence came from a human donor in good health (CMV status not recorded). Some clones in this sample may be carry-over from other donors' samples. This chain connects TRBV27 to TRBJ2-3, with TRBD2 matching 8 bases. Source: cultured CD8+ T cells from PBMCs, taken from culture after CMV antigen stimulation. The CDR3 loop reads CATSGGNTQYF. The CDR3 DNA is TGTGCCACCTCGGGGGGGAATACGCAGTATTTT.